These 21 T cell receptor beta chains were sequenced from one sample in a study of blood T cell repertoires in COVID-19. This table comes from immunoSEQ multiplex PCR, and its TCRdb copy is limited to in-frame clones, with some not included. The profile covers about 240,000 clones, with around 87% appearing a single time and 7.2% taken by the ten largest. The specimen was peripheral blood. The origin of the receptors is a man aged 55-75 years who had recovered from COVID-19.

Here the CDR3 DNA reads TGTGCCAGCAGTCCCCGATGGACTAGCGGGGGGACGTCTGGGGCCAACGTCCTGACTTTC. It translates to CASSPRWTSGGTSGANVLTF. The chain joins TRBV6-6 to TRBJ2-6; 14 nucleotides match TRBD2. This CDR3 is 20 amino acids long. Trimming at V came to 5 bases and at J to 1 base, leaving 10 bases not matched to a gene. CDR1 and CDR2 from the germline V gene are MNHNY and SVGAGI (reference sequence).

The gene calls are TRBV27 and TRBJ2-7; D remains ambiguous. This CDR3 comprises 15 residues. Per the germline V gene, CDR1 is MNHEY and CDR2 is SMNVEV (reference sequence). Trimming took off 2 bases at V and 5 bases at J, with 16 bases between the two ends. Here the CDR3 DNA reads TGTGCCAGCAGTTTAGAAGAACGGCTAGTGGACGAGCAGTACGTC. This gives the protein CASSLEERLVDEQYV.

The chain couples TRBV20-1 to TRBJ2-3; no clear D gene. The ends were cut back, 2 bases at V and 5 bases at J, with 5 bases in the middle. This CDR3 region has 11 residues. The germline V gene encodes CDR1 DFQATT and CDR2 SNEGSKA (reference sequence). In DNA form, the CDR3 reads TGCAGTGCTAGAACGGTAGATACGCAGTATTTT. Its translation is CSARTVDTQYF.

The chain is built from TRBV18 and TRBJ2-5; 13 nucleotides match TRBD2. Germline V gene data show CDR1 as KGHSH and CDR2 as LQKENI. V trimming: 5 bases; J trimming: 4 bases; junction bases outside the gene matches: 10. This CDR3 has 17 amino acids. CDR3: CASSTAPGLAGRETQYF. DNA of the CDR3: TGTGCCAGCTCAACGGCCCCGGGACTAGCGGGGCGAGAGACCCAGTACTTC.

CDR3 protein: CASSQDSRGLGGELFF. As DNA, the CDR3 is TGTGCCAGCAGCCAAGACAGCAGGGGGCTTGGCGGGGAGCTGTTTTTT. The genes are TRBV3-1 (or the pseudogene TRBV3-2) and TRBJ2-2; 8 bases map to TRBD1. The length of the CDR3 is 16 residues. J was trimmed by 7 bases and V by 0 bases; bases with no gene match: 7. Germline CDR1 LGHDT, CDR2 YNNKEL (reference sequence).

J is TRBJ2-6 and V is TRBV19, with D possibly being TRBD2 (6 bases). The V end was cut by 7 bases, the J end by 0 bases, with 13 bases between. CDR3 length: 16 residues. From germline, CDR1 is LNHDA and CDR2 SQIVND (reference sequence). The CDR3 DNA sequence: TGTGCCAGTACCGCGGGACGGGTCTCTGGGGCCAACGTCCTGACTTTC. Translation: CASTAGRVSGANVLTF.

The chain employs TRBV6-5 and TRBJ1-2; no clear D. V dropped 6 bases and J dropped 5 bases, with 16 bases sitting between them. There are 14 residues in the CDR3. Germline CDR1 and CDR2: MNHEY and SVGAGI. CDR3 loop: CASSKDKLRYGYTF. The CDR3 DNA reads TGTGCCAGCAGCAAAGACAAACTCCGATATGGCTACACCTTC.

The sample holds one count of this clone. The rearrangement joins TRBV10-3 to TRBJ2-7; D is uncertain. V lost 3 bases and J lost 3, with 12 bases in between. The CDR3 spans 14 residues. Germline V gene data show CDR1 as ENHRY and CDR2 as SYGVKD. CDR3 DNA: TGTGCCATCAGTGACCACGACAAGTTCTACGAGCAGTACTTC. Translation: CAISDHDKFYEQYF.

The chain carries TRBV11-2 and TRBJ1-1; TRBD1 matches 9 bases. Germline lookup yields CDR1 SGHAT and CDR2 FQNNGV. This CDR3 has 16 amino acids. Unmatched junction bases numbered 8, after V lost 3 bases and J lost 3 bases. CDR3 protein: CASSFGEQGADTEAFF. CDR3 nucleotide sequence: TGTGCCAGCAGCTTCGGGGAACAGGGGGCGGACACTGAAGCTTTCTTT.

Here the CDR3 DNA reads TGTGCCTGGGACAGGGGGTTCAAGAGGGGAACTAATGAAAAACTGTTTTTT. Amino acids: CAWDRGFKRGTNEKLFF. The gene calls are TRBV30 and TRBJ1-4; TRBD1 matches 9 bases. Germline CDR1 reads GTSNPN; CDR2 reads SVGIG (reference sequence). The CDR3 sequence is 17 residues long. V trimming: 5 bases; J trimming: 1 base; junction bases outside the gene matches: 11. The entire variable domain, with the rest obtained from reference TRBV30 and TRBJ1-4, is as follows: SQTIHQWPATLVQPVGSPLSLECTVEGTSNPNLYWYRQAAGRGLQLLFYSVGIGQISSEVPQNLSASRPQDRQFILSSKKLLLSDSGFYLCAWDRGFKRGTNEKLFFGSGTQLSVL.

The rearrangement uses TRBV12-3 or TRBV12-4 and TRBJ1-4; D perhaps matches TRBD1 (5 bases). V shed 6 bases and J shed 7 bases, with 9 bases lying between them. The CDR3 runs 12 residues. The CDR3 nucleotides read TGTGCCAGCAGCTTTACAGGTGAAAAACTGTTTTTT. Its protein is CASSFTGEKLFF.

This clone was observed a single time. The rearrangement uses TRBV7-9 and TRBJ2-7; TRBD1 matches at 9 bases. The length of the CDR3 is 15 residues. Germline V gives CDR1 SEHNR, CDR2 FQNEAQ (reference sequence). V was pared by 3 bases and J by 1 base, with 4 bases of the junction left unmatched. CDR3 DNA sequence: TGTGCCAGCAGCTTGGTCGGGACAGGGTCCTACGAGCAGTACTTC. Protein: CASSLVGTGSYEQYF.

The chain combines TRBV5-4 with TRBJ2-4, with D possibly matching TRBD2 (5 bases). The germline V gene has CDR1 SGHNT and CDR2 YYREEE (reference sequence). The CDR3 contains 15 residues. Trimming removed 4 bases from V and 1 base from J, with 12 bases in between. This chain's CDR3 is CASSPREGAKNIQYF. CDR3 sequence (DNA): TGTGCCAGCAGCCCCAGAGAGGGTGCCAAAAACATTCAGTACTTC.

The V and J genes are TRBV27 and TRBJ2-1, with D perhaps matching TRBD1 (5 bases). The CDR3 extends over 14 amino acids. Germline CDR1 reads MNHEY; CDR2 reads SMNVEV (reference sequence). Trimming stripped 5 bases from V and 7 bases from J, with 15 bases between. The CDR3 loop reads CASSQRTPLNEQFF. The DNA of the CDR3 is TGTGCCAGCAGTCAACGGACACCCTTGAATGAGCAGTTCTTC.

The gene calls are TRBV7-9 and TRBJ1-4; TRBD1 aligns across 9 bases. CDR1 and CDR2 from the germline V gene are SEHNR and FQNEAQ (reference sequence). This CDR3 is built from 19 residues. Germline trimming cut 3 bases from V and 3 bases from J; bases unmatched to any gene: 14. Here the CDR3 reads CASSLLPGQGQSPNEKLFF. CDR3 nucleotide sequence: TGTGCCAGCAGCTTGTTACCGGGACAGGGACAGTCCCCTAATGAAAAACTGTTTTTT.

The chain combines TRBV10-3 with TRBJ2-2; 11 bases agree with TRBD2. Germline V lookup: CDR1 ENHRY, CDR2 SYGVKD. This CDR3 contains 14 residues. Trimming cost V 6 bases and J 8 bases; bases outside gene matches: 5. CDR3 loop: CAIRQGTSGGELFF. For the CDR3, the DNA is TGTGCCATCAGACAGGGGACTAGCGGAGGGGAGCTGTTTTTT.

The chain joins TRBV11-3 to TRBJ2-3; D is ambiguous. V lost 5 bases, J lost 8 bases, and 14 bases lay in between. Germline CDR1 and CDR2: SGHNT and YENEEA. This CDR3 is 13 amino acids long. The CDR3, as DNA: TGTGCCAGCAGCCGCCCCGGGTTAAGTACGCAGTATTTT. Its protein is CASSRPGLSTQYF.

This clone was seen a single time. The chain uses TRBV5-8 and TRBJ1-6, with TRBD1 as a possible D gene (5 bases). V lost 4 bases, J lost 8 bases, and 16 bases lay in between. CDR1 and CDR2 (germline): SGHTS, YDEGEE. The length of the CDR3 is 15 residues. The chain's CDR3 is CASSPWGGRDSPLHF. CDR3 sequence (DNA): TGTGCCAGCAGCCCATGGGGGGGTAGGGATTCACCCCTCCACTTT.

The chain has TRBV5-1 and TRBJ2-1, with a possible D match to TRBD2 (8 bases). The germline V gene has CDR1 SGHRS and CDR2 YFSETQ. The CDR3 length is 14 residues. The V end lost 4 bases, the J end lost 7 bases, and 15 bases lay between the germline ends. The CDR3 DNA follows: TGCGCCAGCAGCCCGGGGGGGACAGTTAATGAGCAGTTCTTC. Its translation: CASSPGGTVNEQFF.

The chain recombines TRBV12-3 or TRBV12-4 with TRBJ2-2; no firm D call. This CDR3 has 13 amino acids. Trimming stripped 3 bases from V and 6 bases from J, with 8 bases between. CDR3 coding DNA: TGTGCCAGCAGTTTCTTCGCGGCCGGGGAGCTGTTTTTT. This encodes CASSFFAAGELFF.

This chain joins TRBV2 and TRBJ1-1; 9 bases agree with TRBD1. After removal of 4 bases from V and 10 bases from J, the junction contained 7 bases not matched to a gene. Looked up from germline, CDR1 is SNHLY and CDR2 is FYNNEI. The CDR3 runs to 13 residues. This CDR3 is CASSADRGAPAFF. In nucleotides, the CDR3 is TGTGCCAGCAGTGCGGACAGGGGTGCGCCAGCTTTCTTT.